A few counts support the clone carrying this T cell receptor beta chain. The antigen is unknown. The study excluded patients with other autoimmune diseases, uncontrolled infections, pregnancy or lactation. TCR beta CDR3 regions were amplified from RNA transcripts. The first round was an RT-PCR with HTBI primers, and the second round was a multiplex PCR. TCRdb itself ran the multiplex PCR reads through MiXCR, one entry per CDR3 protein. This table holds roughly 700,000 distinct CDR3 sequences, roughly 40% found once. This sample is drawn from a study of Graves' ophthalmopathy and Graves' hyperthyroidism. V shed 4 bases and J 5 bases; nucleotides not matched to a gene: 5. Per the germline V gene, CDR1 is SGHRS and CDR2 is YFSETQ. The CDR3 runs 14 residues. Study-level points and caveats: Most thyroid-expanded clonotypes exceeding 0.001 frequency were also found in blood. A model of 13 signatures distinguished ophthalmopathy from stable hyperthyroidism at roughly 86% sensitivity and nearly 83% specificity.

Material for sequencing was peripheral blood. The sequence was obtained from an adult man with Graves' ophthalmopathy. The J gene is TRBJ2-7, the V gene TRBV5-1; 11 bases match TRBD1. CDR3 DNA sequence: TGCGCCAGCAGCGACGGACAGGGGGCAAACGAGCAGTACTTC. Protein: CASSDGQGANEQYF.